This TCR beta chain was captured by sequencing in a study of T cell repertoires in cytomegalovirus infection. The CDR3 contains 14 residues. The V gene lost 6 bases and the J gene lost 0 bases, with 11 bases spanning the gap. Germline V CDR1 and CDR2: SGHVS, FNYEAQ. One entry per CDR3 protein, called by TCRdb with MiXCR from the reads. The sample gives approximately 260,000 distinct CDR3 sequences, around 15% of which show up once; roughly 50% is in the top ten. The sequence came from a human donor in good health (CMV status not recorded). Some clones in this sample may be carry-over from other donors' samples. Source material: CD8+ T cells from PBMCs. The chain employs TRBV7-6 and TRBJ1-2; D uncertain. The CDR3 reads CASSFGDTNYGYTF. As DNA, the CDR3 is TGTGCCAGCAGTTTCGGAGATACTAACTATGGCTACACCTTC.